This T cell receptor beta chain appears in the sequencing data of a study of technical replicates of blood from a few donors. Measured with immunoSEQ multiplex PCR; TCRdb has only the in-frame clones, and not every one. The sample holds 65,000 to 80,000 clones, just under 95% seen once. This clone was detected only a few times. Trimming shortened V by 2 bases and J by 4 bases, and 8 bases separated the two germline ends. This CDR3 is 13 amino acids long. CDR1 MNHNS and CDR2 SASEGT come from the germline V gene. The sequencing sample was made of T cells isolated from PBMCs. The clonotype originates from a human donor in good health. V gene TRBV6-1 combines with J gene TRBJ1-1, with D tentatively TRBD1 (5 bases). The DNA of the CDR3 is TGTGCCAGCAGTGAAATAGGGGTCACTGAAGCTTTCTTT. This encodes CASSEIGVTEAFF.